The text below deals with one TCR beta chain. This record comes from a study of cytomegalovirus exposure and HLA in healthy donors. Using immunoSEQ multiplex PCR, the repertoire was profiled, and TCRdb retains in-frame clones only, with some absent. This table holds about 360,000 clones, just over 85% found once. Trimming left V 0 bases short and J 2 bases short, with 7 bases between. Germline-derived CDR1 and CDR2 are SGDLS and YYNGEE. The CDR3 has 14 residues. Sample: PBMCs. This sequence joins TRBV9 and TRBJ2-3; D call uncertain. The source is a woman aged 18-29 years in good health and CMV-seronegative. The CDR3 loop reads CASSVDLPTDTQYF. In nucleotides, the CDR3 is TGTGCCAGCAGCGTAGATCTCCCCACAGATACGCAGTATTTT.